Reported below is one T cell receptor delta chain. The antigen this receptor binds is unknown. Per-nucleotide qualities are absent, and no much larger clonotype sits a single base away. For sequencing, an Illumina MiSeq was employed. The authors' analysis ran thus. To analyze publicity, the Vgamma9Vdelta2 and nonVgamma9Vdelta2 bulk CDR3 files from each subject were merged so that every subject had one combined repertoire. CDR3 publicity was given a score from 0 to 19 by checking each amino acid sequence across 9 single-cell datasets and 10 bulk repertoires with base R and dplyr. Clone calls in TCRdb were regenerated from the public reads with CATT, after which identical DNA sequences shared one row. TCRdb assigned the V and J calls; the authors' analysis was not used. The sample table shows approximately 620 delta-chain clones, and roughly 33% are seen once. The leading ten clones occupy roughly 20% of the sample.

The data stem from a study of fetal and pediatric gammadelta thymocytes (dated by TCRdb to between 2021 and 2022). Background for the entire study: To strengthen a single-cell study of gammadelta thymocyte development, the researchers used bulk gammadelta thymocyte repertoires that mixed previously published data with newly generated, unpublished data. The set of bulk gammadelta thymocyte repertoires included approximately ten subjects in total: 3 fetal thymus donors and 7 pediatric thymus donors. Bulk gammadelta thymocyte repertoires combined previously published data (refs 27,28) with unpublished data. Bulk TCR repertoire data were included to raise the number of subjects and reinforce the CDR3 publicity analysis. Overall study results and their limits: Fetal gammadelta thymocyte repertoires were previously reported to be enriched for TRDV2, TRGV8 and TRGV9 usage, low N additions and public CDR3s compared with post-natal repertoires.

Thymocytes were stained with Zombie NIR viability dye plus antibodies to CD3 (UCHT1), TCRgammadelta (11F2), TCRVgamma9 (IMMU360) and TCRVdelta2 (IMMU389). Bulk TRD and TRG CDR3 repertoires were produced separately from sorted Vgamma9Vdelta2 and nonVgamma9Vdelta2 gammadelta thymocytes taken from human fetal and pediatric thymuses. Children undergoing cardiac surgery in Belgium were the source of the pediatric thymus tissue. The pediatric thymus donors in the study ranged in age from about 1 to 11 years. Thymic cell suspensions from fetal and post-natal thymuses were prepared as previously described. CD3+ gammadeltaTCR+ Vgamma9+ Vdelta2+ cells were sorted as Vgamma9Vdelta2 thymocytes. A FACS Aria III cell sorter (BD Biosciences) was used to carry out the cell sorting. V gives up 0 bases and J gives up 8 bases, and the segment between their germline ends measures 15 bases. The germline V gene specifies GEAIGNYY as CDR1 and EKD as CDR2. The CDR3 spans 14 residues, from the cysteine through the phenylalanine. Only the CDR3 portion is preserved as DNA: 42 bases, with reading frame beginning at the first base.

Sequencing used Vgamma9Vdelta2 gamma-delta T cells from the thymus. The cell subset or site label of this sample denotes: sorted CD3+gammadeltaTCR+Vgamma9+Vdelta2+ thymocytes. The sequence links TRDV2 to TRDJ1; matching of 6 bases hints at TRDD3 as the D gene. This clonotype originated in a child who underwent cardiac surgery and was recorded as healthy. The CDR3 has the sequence CACDTVGGRSKLIF. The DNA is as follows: TGTGCCTGTGACACCGTCGGGGGACGGAGCAAACTCATCTTT.